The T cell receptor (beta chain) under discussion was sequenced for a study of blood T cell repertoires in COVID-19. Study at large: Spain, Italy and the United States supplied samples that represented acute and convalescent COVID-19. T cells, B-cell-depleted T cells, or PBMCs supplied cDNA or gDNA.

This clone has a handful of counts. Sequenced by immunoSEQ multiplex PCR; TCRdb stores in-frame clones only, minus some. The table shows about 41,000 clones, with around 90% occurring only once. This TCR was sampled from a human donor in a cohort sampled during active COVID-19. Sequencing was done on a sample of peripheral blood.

CDR3 amino acids: CATSIRDRDTGELFF. CDR3 nucleotides: TGTGCCACCAGCATCCGGGACAGAGACACCGGGGAGCTGTTTTTT. The gene calls are TRBV24-1 and TRBJ2-2, with 7 bases identical to TRBD1. Germline V gives CDR1 KGHDR, CDR2 SFDVKD. This CDR3 comprises 15 residues. The J segment lost 3 bases and the V segment lost 7 bases, leaving 7 bases of the junction unmatched.